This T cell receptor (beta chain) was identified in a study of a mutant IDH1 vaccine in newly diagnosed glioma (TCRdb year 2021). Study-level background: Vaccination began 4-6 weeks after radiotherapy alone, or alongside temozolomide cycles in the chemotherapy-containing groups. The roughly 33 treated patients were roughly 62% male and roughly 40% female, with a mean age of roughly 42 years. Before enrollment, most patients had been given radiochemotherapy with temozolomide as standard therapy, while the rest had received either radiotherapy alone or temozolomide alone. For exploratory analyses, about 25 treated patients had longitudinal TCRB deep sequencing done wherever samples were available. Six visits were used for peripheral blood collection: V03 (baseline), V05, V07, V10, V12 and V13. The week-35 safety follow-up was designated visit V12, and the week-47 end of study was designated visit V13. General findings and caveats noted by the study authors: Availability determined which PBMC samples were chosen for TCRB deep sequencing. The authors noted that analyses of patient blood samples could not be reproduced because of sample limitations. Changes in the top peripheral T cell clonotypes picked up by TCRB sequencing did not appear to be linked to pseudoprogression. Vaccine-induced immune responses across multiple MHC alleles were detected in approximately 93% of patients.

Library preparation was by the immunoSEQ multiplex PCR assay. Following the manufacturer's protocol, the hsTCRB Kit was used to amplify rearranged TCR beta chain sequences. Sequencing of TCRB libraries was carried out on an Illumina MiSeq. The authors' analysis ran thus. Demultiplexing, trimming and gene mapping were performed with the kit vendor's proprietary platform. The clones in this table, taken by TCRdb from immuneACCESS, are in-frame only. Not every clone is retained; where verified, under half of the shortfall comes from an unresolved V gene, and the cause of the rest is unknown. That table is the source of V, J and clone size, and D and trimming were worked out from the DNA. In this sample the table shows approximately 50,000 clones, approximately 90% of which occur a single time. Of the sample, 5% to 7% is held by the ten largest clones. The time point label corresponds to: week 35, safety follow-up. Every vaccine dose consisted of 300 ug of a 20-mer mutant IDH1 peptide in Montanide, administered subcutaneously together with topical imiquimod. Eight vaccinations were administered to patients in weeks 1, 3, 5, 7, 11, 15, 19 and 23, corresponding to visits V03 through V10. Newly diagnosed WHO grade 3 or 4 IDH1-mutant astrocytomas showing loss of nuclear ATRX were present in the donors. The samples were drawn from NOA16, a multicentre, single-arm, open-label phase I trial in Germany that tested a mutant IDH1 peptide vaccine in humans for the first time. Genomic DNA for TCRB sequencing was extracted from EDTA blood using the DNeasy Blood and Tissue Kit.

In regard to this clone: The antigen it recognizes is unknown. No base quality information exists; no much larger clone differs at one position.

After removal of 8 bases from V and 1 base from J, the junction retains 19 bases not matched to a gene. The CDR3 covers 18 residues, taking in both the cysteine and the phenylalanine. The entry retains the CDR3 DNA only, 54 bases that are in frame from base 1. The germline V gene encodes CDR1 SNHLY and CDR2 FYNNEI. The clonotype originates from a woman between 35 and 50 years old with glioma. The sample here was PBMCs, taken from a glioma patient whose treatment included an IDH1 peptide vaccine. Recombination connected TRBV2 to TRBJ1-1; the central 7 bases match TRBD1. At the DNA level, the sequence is TGTGCCAGCCGAGATAGGGGGCAGCCTGGGCAGAAGAACACTGAAGCTTTCTTT. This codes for CASRDRGQPGQKNTEAFF.